The 13 T cell receptor beta chains in this list originate from one sample, sequenced in a study of patients and donors after allogeneic stem cell transplantation. TCRdb re-analysed the RT-PCR reads in MiXCR, keeping a single row per CDR3 protein. The sample gives more than 150,000 distinct CDR3 sequences, approximately 25% of which show up once; roughly 26% is in the top ten. The specimen sequenced was blood, either unsorted or a sorted T cell fraction (not recorded which). All receptors derive from a human donor who was either an allogeneic HSCT recipient or a stem cell or donor lymphocyte infusion donor (not recorded which). It is not recorded whose cells these are; they may come from a transplant donor.

This clonotype came up many times. The chain has TRBV12-3 or TRBV12-4 and TRBJ1-1, with no clear D. The germline V and J ends were trimmed by 3 bases and 3 bases, with 11 bases remaining between them. The CDR3 totals 14 residues. Here the CDR3 reads CASSFMGWDTEAFF. The CDR3 DNA sequence: TGTGCCAGCAGTTTTATGGGTTGGGACACTGAAGCTTTCTTT.

The chain has TRBV20-1 and TRBJ2-1; D is possibly TRBD2 (5 bases). Germline V CDR1 and CDR2: DFQATT, SNEGSKA (reference sequence). The V gene lost 1 base and the J gene lost 5 bases, with 12 bases spanning the gap. The CDR3 loop spans 14 amino acids. The CDR3 bases are TGCAGTGCTAGAGCTCCCATCGGGAACAATGAGCAGTTCTTC. This translates into CSARAPIGNNEQFF.

The V call is TRBV7-9, the J call TRBJ1-1; D call uncertain. The CDR3 loop spans 14 amino acids. With 4 bases removed from V and 0 bases from J, the gap between germline ends came to 9 bases. Germline loops: CDR1 SEHNR, CDR2 FQNEAQ (reference sequence). The CDR3 DNA follows: TGTGCCAGCAGCTCCGTTGGATTGAACACTGAAGCTTTCTTT. Encoded protein: CASSSVGLNTEAFF.

This clonotype has more than one count but fewer than ten. This chain joins TRBV6-2 or TRBV6-3 and TRBJ1-2; D is possibly TRBD1 (5 bases). The germline V gene encodes CDR1 MNHEY and CDR2 SVGEGT. This CDR3 is 14 amino acids long. Trimming took off 0 bases at V and 5 bases at J, with 10 bases between the two ends. In DNA form, the CDR3 reads TGTGCCAGCAGTTACTCCTCAGGGTATTATGGCTACACCTTC. Translating it yields CASSYSSGYYGYTF.

In this sample, this clonotype turned up many times. The chain recombines TRBV4-3 with TRBJ1-3; no clear D gene. The ends were cut back, 2 bases at V and 10 bases at J, with 9 bases in the middle. This CDR3 is built from 12 residues. Germline V gene lookup returns CDR1 LGHNA and CDR2 YSLEER. The CDR3 region has the DNA TGCGCCAGCAGCCAATCTGGAACAACCATATATTTT. This translates into CASSQSGTTIYF.

V is TRBV20-1 and J is TRBJ2-1; D is uncertain. Trimming took 1 base from V and 0 from J, leaving 7 bases between them. The CDR3 loop spans 14 amino acids. Per the germline V gene, CDR1 is DFQATT and CDR2 is SNEGSKA (reference sequence). The CDR3 here is CSARGTASYNEQFF. CDR3 coding DNA: TGCAGTGCTAGAGGTACAGCCTCCTACAATGAGCAGTTCTTC.

This clonotype was picked up a small number of times. The chain couples TRBV19 to TRBJ1-1, with D maybe TRBD1 (5 bases). The germline V gene has CDR1 LNHDA and CDR2 SQIVND (reference sequence). Deletions cut 4 bases from V and 1 base from J, with 10 bases between. The CDR3 contains 14 residues. CDR3 sequence reads: CASSTGIRNTEAFF. The CDR3 coding sequence is TGTGCCAGTAGTACAGGGATAAGGAACACTGAAGCTTTCTTT.

This clonotype came up a few times. The chain combines TRBV12-3 or TRBV12-4 with TRBJ2-1; 9 positions agree with TRBD2. The CDR3 runs 14 residues. V lost 11 bases and J lost 5; bases outside the gene matches: 10. Here the CDR3 DNA reads TGTGCCTGGGCGGGGCTAGCGGGGAACAATGAGCAGTTCTTC. This encodes CAWAGLAGNNEQFF.

The chain carries TRBV21-1 and TRBJ1-2. TRBV21-1 corresponds to a pseudogene. The CDR3 covers 14 residues. CDR3 sequence reads: CASPNPRRAYGYTF. The CDR3 coding sequence is TGTGCCAGCCCGAACCCGAGGAGAGCCTATGGCTACACCTTC.

This clonotype was seen many times. The chain joins TRBV6-5 to TRBJ1-2, with D possibly being TRBD1 (6 bases). V shed 5 bases and J shed 4 bases, with 14 bases lying between them. The CDR3 has 14 amino acids. The germline V gene has CDR1 MNHEY and CDR2 SVGAGI. The CDR3 coding sequence is TGTGCCAGCAGTAAATCAACAGGGACCTATGGCTACACCTTC. The encoded protein is CASSKSTGTYGYTF.

This clonotype turned up a few times. V usage is TRBV20-1 and J usage is TRBJ1-5; D possibly corresponds to TRBD1 (6 bases). V was clipped by 6 bases and J by 1 base, with 13 bases between them. The germline V gene has CDR1 DFQATT and CDR2 SNEGSKA (reference sequence). The CDR3 runs 14 residues. The CDR3 sequence is CSARGGKSNQPQHF. The CDR3, as DNA: TGCAGTGCCCGAGGGGGGAAAAGCAATCAGCCCCAGCATTTT.

This chain links TRBV25-1 with TRBJ2-7; D unclear. CDR3 length: 13 amino acids. Germline CDR1 reads MGHDK; CDR2 reads SYGVNS. V was shortened by 4 bases and J by 2 bases, with 9 bases between the two germline ends. This chain's CDR3 is CASSAPSPYEQYF. The CDR3 region has the DNA TGTGCCAGCAGTGCTCCAAGTCCCTACGAGCAGTACTTC.

This chain links TRBV5-1 with TRBJ2-1; 7 nucleotides match TRBD2. Germline lookup yields CDR1 SGHRS and CDR2 YFSETQ. After removal of 1 base from V and 6 bases from J, the junction contained 7 bases not matched to a gene. The CDR3 consists of 15 residues. CDR3 region: CASSLTLAGANEQFF. The CDR3, as DNA: TGCGCCAGCAGCTTGACATTAGCGGGTGCCAATGAGCAGTTCTTC.